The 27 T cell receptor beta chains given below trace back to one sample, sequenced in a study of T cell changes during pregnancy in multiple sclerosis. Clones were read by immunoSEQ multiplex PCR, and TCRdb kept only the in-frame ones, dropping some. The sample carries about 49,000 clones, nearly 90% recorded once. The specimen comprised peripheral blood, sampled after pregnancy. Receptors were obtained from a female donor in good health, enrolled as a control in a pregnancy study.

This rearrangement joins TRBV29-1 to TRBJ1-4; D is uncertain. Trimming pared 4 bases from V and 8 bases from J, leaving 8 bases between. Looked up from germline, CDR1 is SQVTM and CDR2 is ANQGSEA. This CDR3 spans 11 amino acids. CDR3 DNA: TGCAGCGTTGGGTATGGCGAAAAACTGTTTTTT. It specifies CSVGYGEKLFF.

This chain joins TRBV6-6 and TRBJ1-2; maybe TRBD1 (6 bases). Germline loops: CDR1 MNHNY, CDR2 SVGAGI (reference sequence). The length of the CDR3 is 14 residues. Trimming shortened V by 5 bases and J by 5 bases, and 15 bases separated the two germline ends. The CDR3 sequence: CASSGELQGYGYTF. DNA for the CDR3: TGTGCCAGCAGTGGCGAATTACAGGGATATGGCTACACCTTC.

The CDR3 region has the DNA TGTGCCAGCAGTAATATAATGAACACTGAAGCTTTCTTT. Translating gives CASSNIMNTEAFF. The chain combines TRBV2 with TRBJ1-1; D remains unclear. This CDR3 spans 13 amino acids. Trimming left V 5 bases short and J 0 bases short, with 7 bases between. Germline CDR1 is SNHLY and CDR2 is FYNNEI.

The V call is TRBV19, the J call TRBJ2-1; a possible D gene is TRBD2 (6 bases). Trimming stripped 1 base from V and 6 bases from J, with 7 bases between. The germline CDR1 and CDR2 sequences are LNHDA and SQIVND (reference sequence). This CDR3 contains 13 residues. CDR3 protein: CASSIGTINEQFF. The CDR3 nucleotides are TGTGCCAGTAGTATAGGGACTATCAATGAGCAGTTCTTC.

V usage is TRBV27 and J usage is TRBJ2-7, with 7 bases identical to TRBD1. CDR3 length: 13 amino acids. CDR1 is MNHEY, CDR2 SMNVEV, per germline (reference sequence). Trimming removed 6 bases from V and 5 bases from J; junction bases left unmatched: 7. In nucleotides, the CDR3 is TGTGCCAGCAGAAACACAGGGGTGCACGAGCAGTACTTC. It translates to CASRNTGVHEQYF.

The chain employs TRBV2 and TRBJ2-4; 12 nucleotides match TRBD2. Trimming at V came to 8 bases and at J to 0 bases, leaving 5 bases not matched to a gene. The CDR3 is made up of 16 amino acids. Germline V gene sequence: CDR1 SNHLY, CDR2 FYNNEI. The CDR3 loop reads CASQASGGVAKNIQYF. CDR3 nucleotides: TGTGCCAGCCAGGCTAGCGGGGGGGTAGCCAAAAACATTCAGTACTTC.

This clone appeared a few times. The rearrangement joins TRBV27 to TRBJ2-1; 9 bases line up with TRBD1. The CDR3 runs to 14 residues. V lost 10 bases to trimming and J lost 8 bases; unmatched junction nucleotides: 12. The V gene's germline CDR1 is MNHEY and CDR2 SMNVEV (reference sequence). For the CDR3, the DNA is TGTGCCATCTCCCGGGACAGGGTTTTAGATGAGCAGTTCTTC. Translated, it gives CAISRDRVLDEQFF.

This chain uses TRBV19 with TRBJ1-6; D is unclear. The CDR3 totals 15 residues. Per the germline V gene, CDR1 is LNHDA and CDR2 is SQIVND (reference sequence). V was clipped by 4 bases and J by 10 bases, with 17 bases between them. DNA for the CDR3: TGTGCCAGTAGTACGAACAGCTATCTTAGATCACCCCTCCACTTT. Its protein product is CASSTNSYLRSPLHF.

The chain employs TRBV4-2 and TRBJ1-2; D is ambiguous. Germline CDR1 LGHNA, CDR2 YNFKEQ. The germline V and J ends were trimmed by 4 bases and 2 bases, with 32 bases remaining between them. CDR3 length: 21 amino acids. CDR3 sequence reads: CASSLPERDRRPPSRNYGYTF. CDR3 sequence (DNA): TGTGCCAGCAGCCTCCCCGAGCGAGACCGAAGACCCCCAAGTAGGAACTATGGCTACACCTTC.

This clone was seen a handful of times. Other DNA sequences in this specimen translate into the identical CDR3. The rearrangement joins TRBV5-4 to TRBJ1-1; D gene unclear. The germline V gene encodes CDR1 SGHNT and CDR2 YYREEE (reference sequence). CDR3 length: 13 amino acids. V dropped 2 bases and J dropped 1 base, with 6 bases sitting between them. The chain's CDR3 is CASSLAGNTEAFF. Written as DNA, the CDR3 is TGTGCCAGCAGCTTAGCGGGGAACACTGAAGCTTTCTTT.

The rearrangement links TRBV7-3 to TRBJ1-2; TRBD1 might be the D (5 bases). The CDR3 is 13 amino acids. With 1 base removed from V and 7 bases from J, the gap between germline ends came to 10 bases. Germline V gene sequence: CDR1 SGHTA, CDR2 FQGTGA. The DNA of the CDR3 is TGTGCCAGCAGCTTAAGCAGGGAAGGTGGCTACACCTTC. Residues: CASSLSREGGYTF.

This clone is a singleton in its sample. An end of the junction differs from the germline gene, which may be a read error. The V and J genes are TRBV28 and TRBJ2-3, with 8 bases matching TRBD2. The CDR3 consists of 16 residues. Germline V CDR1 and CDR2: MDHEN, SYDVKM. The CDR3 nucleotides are TGTGCCAGCACTTTAGGGATAGCGGGGAACACAGATACGCAGTATTTT. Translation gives CASTLGIAGNTDTQYF.

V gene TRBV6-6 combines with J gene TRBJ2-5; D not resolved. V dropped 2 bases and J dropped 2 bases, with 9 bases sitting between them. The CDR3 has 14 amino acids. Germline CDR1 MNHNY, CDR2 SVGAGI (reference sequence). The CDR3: CASSYGIQQETQYF. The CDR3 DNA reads TGTGCCAGCAGTTACGGTATCCAGCAAGAGACCCAGTACTTC.

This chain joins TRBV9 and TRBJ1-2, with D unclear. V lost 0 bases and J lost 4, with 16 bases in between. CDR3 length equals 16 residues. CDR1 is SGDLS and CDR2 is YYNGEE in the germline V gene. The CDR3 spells CASSVESDAAFYGYTF. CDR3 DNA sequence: TGTGCCAGCAGCGTAGAATCCGATGCGGCCTTCTATGGCTACACCTTC. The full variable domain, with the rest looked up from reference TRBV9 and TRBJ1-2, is DSGVTQTPKHLITATGQRVTLRCSPRSGDLSVYWYQQSLDQGLQFLIQYYNGEERAKGNILERFSAQQFPDLHSELNLSSLELGDSALYFCASSVESDAAFYGYTFGSGTRLTVV.

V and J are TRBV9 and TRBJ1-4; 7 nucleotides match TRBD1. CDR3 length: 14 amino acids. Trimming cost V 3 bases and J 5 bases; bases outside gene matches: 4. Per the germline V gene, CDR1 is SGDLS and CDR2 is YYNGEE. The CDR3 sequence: CASSGGGRNEKLFF. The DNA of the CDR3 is TGTGCCAGCAGCGGAGGGGGCAGGAATGAAAAACTGTTTTTT. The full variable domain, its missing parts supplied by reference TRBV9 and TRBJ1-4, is DSGVTQTPKHLITATGQRVTLRCSPRSGDLSVYWYQQSLDQGLQFLIQYYNGEERAKGNILERFSAQQFPDLHSELNLSSLELGDSALYFCASSGGGRNEKLFFGSGTQLSVL.

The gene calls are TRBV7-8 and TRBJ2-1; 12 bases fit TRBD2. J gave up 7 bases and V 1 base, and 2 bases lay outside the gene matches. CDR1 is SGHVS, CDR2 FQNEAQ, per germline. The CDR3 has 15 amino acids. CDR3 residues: CASSLGLAGENEQFF. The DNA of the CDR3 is TGTGCCAGCAGCTTAGGACTAGCGGGGGAAAATGAGCAGTTCTTC.

In DNA form, the CDR3 reads TGTGCCAGTTTCGGACAGGGGCGGGGGACTGAAGCTTTCTTT. Translated, it gives CASFGQGRGTEAFF. The rearrangement links TRBV6-1 to TRBJ1-1, with 9 bases fitting TRBD1. J gave up 5 bases and V 9 bases, and 10 bases lay outside the gene matches. Germline V gives CDR1 MNHNS, CDR2 SASEGT. The CDR3 spans 14 residues.

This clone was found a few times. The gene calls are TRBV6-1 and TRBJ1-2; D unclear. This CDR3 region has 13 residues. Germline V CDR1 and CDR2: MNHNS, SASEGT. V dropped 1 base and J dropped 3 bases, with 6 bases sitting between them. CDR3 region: CASSEVEHYGYTF. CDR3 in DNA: TGTGCCAGCAGTGAAGTAGAGCACTATGGCTACACCTTC.

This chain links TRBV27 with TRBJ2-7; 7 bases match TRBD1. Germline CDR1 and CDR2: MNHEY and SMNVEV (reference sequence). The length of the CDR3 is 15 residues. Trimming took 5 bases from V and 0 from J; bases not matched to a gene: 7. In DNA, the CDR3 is TGTGCCAGCAGTCTCGGACAGGCGAGCTCCTACGAGCAGTACTTC. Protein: CASSLGQASSYEQYF.

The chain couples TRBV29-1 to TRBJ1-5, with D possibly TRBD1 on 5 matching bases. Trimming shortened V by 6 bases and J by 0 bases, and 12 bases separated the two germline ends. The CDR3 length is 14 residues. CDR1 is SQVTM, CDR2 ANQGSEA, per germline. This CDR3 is CSVRRGGSNQPQHF. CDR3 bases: TGCAGCGTGAGGCGGGGCGGTAGCAATCAGCCCCAGCATTTT.

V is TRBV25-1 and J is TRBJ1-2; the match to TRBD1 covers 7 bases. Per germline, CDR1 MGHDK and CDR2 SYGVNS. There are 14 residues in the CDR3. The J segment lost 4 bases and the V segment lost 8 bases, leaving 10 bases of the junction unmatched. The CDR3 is CASARTGYSYGYTF. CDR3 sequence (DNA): TGTGCCAGCGCCAGGACAGGATATAGCTATGGCTACACCTTC.

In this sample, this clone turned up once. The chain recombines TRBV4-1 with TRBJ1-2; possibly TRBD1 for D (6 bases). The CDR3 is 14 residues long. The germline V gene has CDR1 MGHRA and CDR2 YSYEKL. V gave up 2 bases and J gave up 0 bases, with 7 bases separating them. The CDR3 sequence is CASSQTGSNYGYTF. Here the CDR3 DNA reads TGCGCCAGCAGCCAAACAGGGTCTAACTATGGCTACACCTTC.

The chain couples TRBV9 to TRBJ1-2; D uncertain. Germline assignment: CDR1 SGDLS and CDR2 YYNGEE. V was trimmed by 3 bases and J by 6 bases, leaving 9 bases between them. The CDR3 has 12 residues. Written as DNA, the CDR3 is TGTGCCAGCAGCGCTGGTCGGGATGGCTACACCTTC. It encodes CASSAGRDGYTF.

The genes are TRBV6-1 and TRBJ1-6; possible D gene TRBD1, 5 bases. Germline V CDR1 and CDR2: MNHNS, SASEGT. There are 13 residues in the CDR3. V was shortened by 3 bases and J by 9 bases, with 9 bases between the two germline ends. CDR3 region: CASSDLRASPLHF. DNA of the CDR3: TGTGCCAGCAGTGATCTCAGGGCTTCACCCCTCCACTTT.

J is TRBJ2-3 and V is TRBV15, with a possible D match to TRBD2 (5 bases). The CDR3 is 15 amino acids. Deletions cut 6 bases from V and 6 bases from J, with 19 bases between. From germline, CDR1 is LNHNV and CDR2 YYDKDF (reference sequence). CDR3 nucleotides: TGTGCCACCAGACTTTTAGGCGAGGGAATTGATACGCAGTATTTT. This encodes CATRLLGEGIDTQYF.

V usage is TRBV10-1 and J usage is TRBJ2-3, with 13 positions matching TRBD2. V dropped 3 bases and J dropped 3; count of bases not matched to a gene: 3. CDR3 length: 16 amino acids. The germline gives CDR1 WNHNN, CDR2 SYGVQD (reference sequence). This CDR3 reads CASSDLTSGRTDTQYF. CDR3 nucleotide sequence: TGCGCCAGCAGTGATTTGACTAGCGGGAGGACAGATACGCAGTATTTT.

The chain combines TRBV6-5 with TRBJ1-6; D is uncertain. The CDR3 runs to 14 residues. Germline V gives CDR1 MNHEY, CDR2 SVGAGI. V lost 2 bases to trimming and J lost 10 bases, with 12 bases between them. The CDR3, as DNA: TGTGCCAGCAGTTACGTGGGTGGGGAGTCACCCCTCCACTTT. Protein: CASSYVGGESPLHF.